The rows below give T cell receptor beta chains drawn from one sample of a study of blood T cell repertoires in COVID-19. Libraries were prepared by immunoSEQ multiplex PCR; TCRdb keeps only in-frame clonotypes and omits some of them. The sample comprises about 100,000 clones, roughly 80% of which are singletons, and around 15% rests with the top ten. Sequencing used peripheral blood. These TCRs come from a man over 45 with active or convalescent COVID-19. Both conserved end residues are part of each CDR3. A D gene is named only where the DNA matches it firmly. Expanded clones are given a class, and other clones once, few, many or no size at all.

d_call	clone_size	v_call	j_call	cdr3_aa	cdr3_nt
NA	once	TRBV28	TRBJ1-2	CASSGGTGYTF	TGTGCCAGCAGTGGGGGGACTGGCTACACCTTC
TRBD2	NA	TRBV5-1	TRBJ2-5	CASSLALAGTGGETQYF	TGCGCCAGCAGCTTGGCCCTAGCGGGTACGGGCGGAGAGACCCAGTACTTC
NA	NA	TRBV2	TRBJ1-1	CASSVGQNTEAFF	TGTGCCAGCAGCGTGGGACAGAACACTGAAGCTTTCTTT
NA	NA	TRBV5-1	TRBJ2-2	CASSFMVLTGGNTGELFF	TGCGCCAGCAGCTTCATGGTTCTCACCGGGGGGAACACCGGGGAGCTGTTTTTT
NA	NA	TRBV4-2	TRBJ2-7	CASSQEPLSYEQYF	TGTGCCAGCAGCCAGGAGCCACTGTCCTACGAGCAGTACTTC
TRBD2	NA	TRBV11-1	TRBJ2-5	CASSLAGTSLETQYF	TGTGCCAGCAGCTTAGCCGGGACTAGCCTAGAGACCCAGTACTTC
NA	once	TRBV19	TRBJ1-5	CASSIPQVQPQHF	TGTGCCAGTAGTATACCACAGGTCCAGCCCCAGCATTTT
NA	NA	TRBV28	TRBJ2-5	CASSDPRGDEETQYF	TGTGCCAGCAGCGATCCCAGGGGGGACGAAGAGACCCAGTACTTC
TRBD1	once	TRBV19	TRBJ1-4	CASSIWDRGEKLFF	TGTGCCAGTAGTATCTGGGACAGGGGTGAAAAACTGTTTTTT
TRBD2	NA	TRBV5-4	TRBJ2-5	CASSSRLAGKETQYF	TGTGCCAGCAGCTCAAGACTAGCGGGAAAGGAGACCCAGTACTTC
NA	once	TRBV30	TRBJ1-5	CAWNTGFNQPQHF	TGTGCCTGGAATACAGGATTCAATCAGCCCCAGCATTTT
NA	NA	TRBV5-1	TRBJ2-7	CASNDGRAEVSYEQYF	TGCGCCAGCAACGATGGAAGGGCGGAGGTTTCCTACGAGCAGTACTTC
TRBD1	NA	TRBV5-1	TRBJ2-7	CASSFLGQGESYEQYF	TGCGCCAGCAGCTTCCTTGGGCAGGGGGAGTCCTACGAGCAGTACTTC
NA	once	TRBV2	TRBJ1-1	CASSDQIPEAFF	TGTGCCAGCAGTGACCAAATTCCCGAAGCTTTCTTT
TRBD2	NA	TRBV7-3	TRBJ2-1	CASSPPGGRNEQFF	TGTGCCAGCAGCCCTCCTGGCGGGAGGAATGAGCAGTTCTTC
TRBD1	few	TRBV24-1	TRBJ2-6	CATSAGNRGPGANVLTF	TGTGCCACCAGTGCAGGAAACAGGGGGCCTGGGGCCAACGTCCTGACTTTC
TRBD1	NA	TRBV28	TRBJ2-1	CASSLTRQGAEQFF	TGTGCCAGCAGTCTAACTAGACAGGGGGCTGAGCAGTTCTTC
NA	NA	TRBV3-1/TRBV3-2	TRBJ1-2	CASSQVPQNYGYTF	TGTGCCAGCAGCCAAGTCCCACAGAACTATGGCTACACCTTC
NA	NA	TRBV2	TRBJ1-4	CASSELPATNEKLFF	TGTGCCAGCAGTGAACTGCCGGCAACTAATGAAAAACTGTTTTTT
TRBD1	NA	TRBV18	TRBJ2-3	CASSGTGSTDTQYF	TGTGCCAGCTCCGGGACAGGGTCAACAGATACGCAGTATTTT
TRBD1	NA	TRBV18	TRBJ2-7	CASSPGTAQVEQYF	TGTGCCAGCTCACCAGGGACAGCGCAGGTCGAGCAGTACTTC
NA	once	TRBV12-3/TRBV12-4	TRBJ1-4	CASSLGPGEKLFF	TGTGCCAGCAGTTTGGGCCCCGGCGAAAAACTGTTTTTT